This T cell receptor (beta chain) was recovered during a study of blood T cell repertoires in COVID-19. Study background: The United States, Italy and Spain were the sources of the acute and convalescent COVID-19 samples. The analysed material was cDNA or gDNA that came from T cells, B-cell-depleted T cells, or PBMCs.

Original analysis: Amplification of reference gene primers was used by the study to estimate nucleated cell counts. TCRdb's copy holds only in-frame clones and misses some; the assay was immunoSEQ multiplex PCR. That table gives V, J and clone size, and the DNA gave D and trimming. The table lists around 300,000 clones, about nine tenths of them singletons, with around 2.1% in the top ten. V trimming: 4 bases; J trimming: 5 bases; junction bases outside the gene matches: 14. This CDR3 is 16 amino acids long. Germline CDR1 and CDR2: SGHDT and YYEEEE. The gene calls are TRBV5-6 and TRBJ2-7; 8 bases are shared with TRBD2. Sequencing was performed on peripheral blood. The receptor comes from a man aged 50-59 years with acute or convalescent COVID-19. CDR3 bases: TGTGCCAGCAGCGTCCTTCCTGGGACTAGTCCCCACGAGCAGTACTTC. Translating gives CASSVLPGTSPHEQYF.